The present T cell receptor beta chain was sequenced within a study of cytomegalovirus exposure and HLA in healthy donors (dated by TCRdb to about 2017). Context from the whole study: According to an earlier analysis of around 600 of the donors, some 170 million T cells yielded over 100 million unique TCR beta sequences and around 280 Gb of sequence data. Donor age, sex, ethnicity and CMV serostatus were compiled alongside the repertoire data. Several DR-DQ haplotypes were handled as single units for association and clustering, since linkage in the cohort was strong. Across 398 genotyped donors of the cohort, an average of roughly 200,000 unique TCR beta nucleotide sequences per donor were sequenced, and 15% to 20% of those sequences were non-productive. In a later genetic analysis, genome-wide SNP genotypes for 398 of the 666 donors were used, and that subset was treated as a discovery cohort. An earlier analysis of 450 to 750 of the donors used high-throughput TCR beta sequencing to judge whether each TCR beta V gene segment behaved as functional or pseudogenic. The study was designed to test whether signatures of past pathogen exposure could be identified by cataloging public T cell receptors. Of the approximately 400 genotyped donors, over 70% fell in the genetic ancestry cluster associated with self-reported Caucasian donors. Besides the first cohort of roughly 660 subjects, a separate validation cohort made up of roughly 120 different subjects was used. In the later analysis, no new phenotypic data were used to find candidate immune exposures; instead, reliance was placed on TCR beta sequences and their occurrence across donors. To predict cytomegalovirus infection status, the study brought together high-throughput TCR immunosequencing, statistical association of individual TCRs with disease status, and machine learning. Every repertoire in the discovery cohort had been generated on one and the same sequencing platform. The study profiled the T cell repertoires of around 700 subjects by immunosequencing and related them to cytomegalovirus serostatus. To study patterns of TCR occurrence, a later analysis re-analyzed previously published TCR beta repertoires from around 670 donors and added high-resolution HLA genotyping. Around 320 gigabases of sequencing data and approximately 93 million unique TCR sequences were included in an early release covering around 650 HLA-typed donors. The number of donors typed differed by locus, with about 629-630 for A, B, C, DRB1 and DQB1, 522 for DQA1, over 600 for DPA1, and around 450 for DPB1. HLA typing included class I and class II loci at four-digit resolution. The study at large found these results: According to a later genetic analysis, donors in an Asian-associated ancestry cluster had fewer N-insertions in productive TCRs than the approximately 690-donor mean. This cohort had only TCR beta chains sequenced, and the lack of alpha or paired-chain data limited which features could be detected. A later analysis reported that several top co-occurrence clusters appeared linked to parvovirus B19, influenza, CMV and Epstein-Barr virus. In an earlier analysis of roughly 500 of the donors, most TCR beta V segments appeared in productive rearrangements about 87% or about 30% of the time, broadly matching IMGT annotations. Because counts were too low, roughly 18 rarely observed V segments, including chromosome 9 orphons, were left out of the earlier analysis of some 640 of the donors. The classifier was reported to diagnose cytomegalovirus status with high specificity and sensitivity in both the original and validation cohorts. According to a later analysis, TCR association rates differed among HLA loci, with DRB1 alleles showing the most associated TCRs and HLA-C alleles showing the fewest. Assigning TCR associations to individual alleles was difficult when HLA alleles, especially DR and DQ, strongly co-occurred. CMV serostatus was the only immune exposure information available for the cohort. The sequencing pipeline was judged likely to have produced a cluster of highly shared sequence variants as a technical artifact. A later analysis found that most CMV-associated TCR beta chains appeared HLA-restricted, with HLA associations seemingly driven largely by CMV exposure. Specific HLA alleles were associated with roughly 17,000 TCR beta sequences at a false discovery rate of 0.05 in a later analysis. Some IMGT-functional V segments, including TRBV6-2 and TRBV6-3, could not be told apart with the 87-base-pair reads, so those segments were excluded. In a later genetic analysis, a missense DCLRE1C variant was associated with V-gene and J-gene trimming of TCR beta chains, and the association was replicated in an independent cohort. In vitro tests confirmed that a few of the cytomegalovirus-associated TCR beta chains recognize cytomegalovirus antigens. A later analysis found that HLA-associated TCR beta chains were more clonally expanded and had lower generation probabilities than equally common non-associated chains. Roughly uniform sequencing depth across donors was assumed in presence/absence analyses, although this assumption may not hold. According to the authors, the approach could potentially be generalized to other disease states and immunological phenotypes. Correlated functional status among segregating V segments might be attributable to linkage disequilibrium, but an unknown experimental factor could not be ruled out. A total of about 150 TCR beta chains were listed by the study as associated with cytomegalovirus. A further reported finding was that TCR beta sequences accurately predicted the HLA-A and HLA-B alleles for most subjects in the first cohort. HLA typing was unavailable for some donors at each locus, so association tests used only the typed subset. While some public TCRs were present in many individuals, most TCR sequences turned up only very rarely across donors.

In total, over 600 healthy bone marrow donors made up the cohort. At the time of sampling, every cohort member was nominally healthy, though immune exposures that went unrecorded were likely present. CMV serostatus was recorded as positive for just under 300 and negative for about half of the roughly 700 cohort members, whereas no CMV serostatus was recorded for the donor in question. Every donor gave a peripheral blood sample, and the peripheral blood mononuclear cells from that sample were used for TCR beta sequencing. Genomic DNA was extracted from the blood cell samples with the Qiagen DNeasy Blood Extraction Kit. Comments on this clone: Its antigen is unknown. One base away there is no much larger clone; base qualities are not given.

The junction carries 9 bases between V and J, which are trimmed by 6 bases and 4 bases respectively. The CDR3 holds 12 amino acids from the cysteine to the phenylalanine. Only the CDR3 portion is preserved as DNA: 36 bases, with reading frame beginning at the first base. From a lookup of the germline V gene (reference sequence), CDR1 and CDR2 are LNHDA and SQIVND. Libraries were made using the immunoSEQ multiplex PCR assay. For the multiplex PCR, a mixture combining 60 forward primers for TCR Vbeta segments and 13 reverse primers for TCR Jbeta segments was used. Amplification of the CDR3 region of rearranged TCR beta genes was performed with a multiplex PCR assay on genomic DNA. On the Illumina HiSeq System, the amplified TCR beta libraries were sequenced as 87-base-pair reads. Regarding the original processing steps: In a later analysis, tens of millions of unique TCR beta chains were counted across the 690 or so repertoires, and roughly 10 million of these chains were shared by at least two donors. To remove PCR and sequencing errors, raw reads were error-corrected and collapsed into unique sequences using a nearest-neighbor algorithm that merged closely related sequences. V, D and J gene segments were assigned by aligning CDR3 sequences to IMGT reference sequences. For a sequence to be retained, a match of at least six nucleotides was required to both a V gene segment and a J gene segment. Rearrangements were called productive when the CDR3 lacked stop codons and stayed in frame with V and J; all others were non-productive. CDR3 was defined according to IMGT convention as the region running from the second conserved V-encoded cysteine to the conserved J-encoded phenylalanine. The earlier analysis of approximately 590 of the donors excluded any sequence lacking an unambiguous match to a single V gene segment. An earlier analysis of approximately 590 of the donors called V segments functional above 56.7% productive rearrangements and segregating when the between-donor standard deviation exceeded 5%. A statistical classification framework was built to diagnose cytomegalovirus status from the catalog of TCR beta chain sequences. V and J gene assignment, in a later analysis, came from comparing TCR nucleotide sequences with IMGT/GENE-DB human TR gene sequences. A later analysis assigned CDR3 sequences and most-parsimonious VDJ recombination scenarios with the TCRdist pipeline. In a later analysis, each TCR beta chain was defined by its CDR3 amino acid sequence together with its V-gene family, and reads lacking a unique V-gene family were excluded. A later analysis removed several hundred highly shared, low-generation-probability nucleotide sequences to deal with suspected cross-contamination and a sequencing artifact. A later analysis calculated a clonal expansion index for each public chain from normalized within-repertoire ranks of inferred template counts. In a later analysis, generation probabilities were computed with a VDJ recombination model fitted to out-of-frame rearrangements, and the resulting probabilities were checked against IGoR. In a later analysis, hypergeometric tests were used to score TCR-TCR, TCR-HLA and TCR-CMV co-occurrence, with a repertoire-size bias correction applied to TCR pairs. To estimate false discovery rates, a later analysis permuted the HLA or CMV assignments 20 times. In a later analysis, co-occurring TCRs were grouped using DBSCAN, and TCRdist sequence similarity was added for clustering within HLA-allele-positive subsets. For co-occurrence clustering, repertoires with fewer than 30,000 or more than 120,000 public chains were excluded, along with about five repertoires with anomalous nucleotide sharing. The table comes from immuneACCESS by way of TCRdb, which keeps in-frame sequences with V and J called. Part of the clones is missing from these tables; in studies checked, under half for an unresolved V gene and the rest for unknown reasons. Clone size and V and J calls were adopted from that table, with D and trimming inferred from the DNA. The sample profile shows 100,000 to 150,000 clones; 77% of them were found once. The top ten clones comprise roughly 3.7% of the sample.

This TCR came from a human donor in good health. The sample comprised PBMCs. Recombination joined TRBV19 with TRBJ1-2, with a tentative D gene TRBD1 over 5 matching bases. The CDR3 protein: CASSRQLYGYTF. The DNA sequence follows: TGTGCCAGTAGCCGACAGCTCTATGGCTACACCTTC.